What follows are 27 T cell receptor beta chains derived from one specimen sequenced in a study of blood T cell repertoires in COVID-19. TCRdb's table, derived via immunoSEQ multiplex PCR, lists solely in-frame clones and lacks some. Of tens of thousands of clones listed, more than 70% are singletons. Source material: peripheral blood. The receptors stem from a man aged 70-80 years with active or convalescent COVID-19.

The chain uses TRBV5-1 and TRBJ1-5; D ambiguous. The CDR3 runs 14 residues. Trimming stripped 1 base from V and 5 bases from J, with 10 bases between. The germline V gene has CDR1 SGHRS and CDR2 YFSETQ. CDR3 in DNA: TGCGCCAGCAGCTTGTTCCCGGGAGATCAGCCCCAGCATTTT. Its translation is CASSLFPGDQPQHF. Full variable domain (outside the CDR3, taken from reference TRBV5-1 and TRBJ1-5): KAGVTQTPRYLIKTRGQQVTLSCSPISGHRSVSWYQQTPGQGLQFLFEYFSETQRNKGNFPGRFSGRQFSNSRSEMNVSTLELGDSALYLCASSLFPGDQPQHFGDGTRLSIL.

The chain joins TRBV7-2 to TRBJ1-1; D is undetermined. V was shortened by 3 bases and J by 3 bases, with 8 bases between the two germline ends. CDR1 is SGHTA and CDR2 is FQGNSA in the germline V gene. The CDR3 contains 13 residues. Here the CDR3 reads CASSFKSDTEAFF. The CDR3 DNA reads TGTGCCAGCAGCTTCAAGAGCGACACTGAAGCTTTCTTT.

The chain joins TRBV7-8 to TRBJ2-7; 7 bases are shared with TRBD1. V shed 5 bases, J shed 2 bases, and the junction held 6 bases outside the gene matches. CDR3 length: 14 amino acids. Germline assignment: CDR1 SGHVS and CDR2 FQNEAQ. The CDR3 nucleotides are TGTGCCAGCAGCCCAAGGGACAGTGCCTACGAGCAGTACTTC. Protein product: CASSPRDSAYEQYF.

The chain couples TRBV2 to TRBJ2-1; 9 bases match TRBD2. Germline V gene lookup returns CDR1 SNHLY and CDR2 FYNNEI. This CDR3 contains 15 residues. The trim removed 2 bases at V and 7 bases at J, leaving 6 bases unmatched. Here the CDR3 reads CASSERRGGSNEQFF. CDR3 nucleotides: TGTGCCAGCAGTGAAAGGCGGGGGGGCAGTAATGAGCAGTTCTTC.

The CDR3 coding sequence is TGTGCCAGCACCCCGGGGAGAGCCTACAATGAGCAGTTCTTC. Translated: CASTPGRAYNEQFF. The V call is TRBV7-3, the J call TRBJ2-1, with D possibly being TRBD2 (5 bases). Trimming shortened V by 7 bases and J by 2 bases, and 12 bases separated the two germline ends. The CDR3 has 14 amino acids. Germline lookup yields CDR1 SGHTA and CDR2 FQGTGA.

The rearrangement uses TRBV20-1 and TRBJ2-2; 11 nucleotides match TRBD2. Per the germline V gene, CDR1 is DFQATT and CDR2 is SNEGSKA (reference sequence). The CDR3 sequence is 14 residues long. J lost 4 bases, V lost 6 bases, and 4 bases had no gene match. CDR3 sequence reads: CSASSGGATGELFF. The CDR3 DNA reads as TGCAGTGCGAGTAGCGGGGGGGCCACCGGGGAGCTGTTTTTT.

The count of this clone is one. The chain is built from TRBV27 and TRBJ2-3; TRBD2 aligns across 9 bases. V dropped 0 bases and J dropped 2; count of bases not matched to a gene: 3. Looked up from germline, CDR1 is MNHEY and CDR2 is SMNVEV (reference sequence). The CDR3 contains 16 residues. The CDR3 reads CASSLSSGGFTDTQYF. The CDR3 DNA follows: TGTGCCAGCAGTTTATCTAGCGGGGGATTCACAGATACGCAGTATTTT.

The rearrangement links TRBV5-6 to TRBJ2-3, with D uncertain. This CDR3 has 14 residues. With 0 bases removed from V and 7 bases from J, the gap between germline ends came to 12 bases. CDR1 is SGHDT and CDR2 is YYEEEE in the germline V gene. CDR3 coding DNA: TGTGCCAGCAGCTTGGGTCGCAGGTCCCATACGCAGTATTTT. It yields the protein CASSLGRRSHTQYF.

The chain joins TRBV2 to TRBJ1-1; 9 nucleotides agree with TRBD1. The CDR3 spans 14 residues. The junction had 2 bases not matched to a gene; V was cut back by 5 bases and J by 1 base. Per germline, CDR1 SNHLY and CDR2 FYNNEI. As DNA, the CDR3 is TGTGCCAGCAGTAAGACAGGGGGGAACACTGAAGCTTTCTTT. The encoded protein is CASSKTGGNTEAFF.

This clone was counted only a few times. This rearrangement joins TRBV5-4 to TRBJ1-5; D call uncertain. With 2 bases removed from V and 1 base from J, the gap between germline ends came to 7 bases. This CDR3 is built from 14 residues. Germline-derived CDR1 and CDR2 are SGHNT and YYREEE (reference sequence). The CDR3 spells CASSLAGSNQPQHF. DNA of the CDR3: TGTGCCAGCAGCTTAGCGGGGAGCAATCAGCCCCAGCATTTT.

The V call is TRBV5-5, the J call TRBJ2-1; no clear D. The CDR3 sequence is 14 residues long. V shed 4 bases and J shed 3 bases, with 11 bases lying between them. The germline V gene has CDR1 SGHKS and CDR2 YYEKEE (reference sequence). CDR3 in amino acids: CASSASAYYNEQFF. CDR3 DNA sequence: TGTGCCAGCAGCGCTTCAGCGTACTACAATGAGCAGTTCTTC. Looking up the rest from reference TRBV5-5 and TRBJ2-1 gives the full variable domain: DAGVTQSPTHLIKTRGQQVTLRCSPISGHKSVSWYQQVLGQGPQFIFQYYEKEERGRGNFPDRFSARQFPNYSSELNVNALLLGDSALYLCASSASAYYNEQFFGPGTRLTVL.

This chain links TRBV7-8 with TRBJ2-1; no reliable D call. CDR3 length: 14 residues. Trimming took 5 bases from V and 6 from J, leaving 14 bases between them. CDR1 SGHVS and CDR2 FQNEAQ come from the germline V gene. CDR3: CASSPGSRPNEQFF. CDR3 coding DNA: TGTGCCAGCAGCCCCGGTTCGCGGCCCAATGAGCAGTTCTTC.

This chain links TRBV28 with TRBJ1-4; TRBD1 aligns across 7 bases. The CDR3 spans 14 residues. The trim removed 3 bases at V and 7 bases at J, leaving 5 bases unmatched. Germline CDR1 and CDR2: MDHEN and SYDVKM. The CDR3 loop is CASSLRAGGEKLFF. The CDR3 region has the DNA TGTGCCAGCAGTTTGAGGGCAGGGGGTGAAAAACTGTTTTTT.

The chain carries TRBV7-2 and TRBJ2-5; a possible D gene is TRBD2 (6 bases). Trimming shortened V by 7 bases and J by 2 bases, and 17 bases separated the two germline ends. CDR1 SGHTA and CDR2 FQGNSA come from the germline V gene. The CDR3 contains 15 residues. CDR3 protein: CASTLLLGGQETQYF. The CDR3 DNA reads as TGTGCCAGCACCCTCTTACTAGGAGGGCAAGAGACCCAGTACTTC. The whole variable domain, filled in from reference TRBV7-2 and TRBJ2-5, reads GAGVSQSPSNKVTEKGKDVELRCDPISGHTALYWYRQSLGQGLEFLIYFQGNSAPDKSGLPSDRFSAERTGGSVSTLTIQRTQQEDSAVYLCASTLLLGGQETQYFGPGTRLLVL.

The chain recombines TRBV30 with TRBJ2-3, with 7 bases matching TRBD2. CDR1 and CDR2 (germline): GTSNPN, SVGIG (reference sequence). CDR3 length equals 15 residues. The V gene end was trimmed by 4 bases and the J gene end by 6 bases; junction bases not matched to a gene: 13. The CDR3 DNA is TGTGCCTGGATGCTGAGCGGGGCCCGAGGCGATACGCAGTATTTT. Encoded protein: CAWMLSGARGDTQYF.

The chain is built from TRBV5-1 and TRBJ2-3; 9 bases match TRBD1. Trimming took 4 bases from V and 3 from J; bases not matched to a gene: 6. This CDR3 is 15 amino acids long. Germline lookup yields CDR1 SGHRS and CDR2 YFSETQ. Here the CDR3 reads CASSAGTGSTDTQYF. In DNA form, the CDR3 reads TGCGCCAGCAGCGCTGGGACAGGGAGTACAGATACGCAGTATTTT.

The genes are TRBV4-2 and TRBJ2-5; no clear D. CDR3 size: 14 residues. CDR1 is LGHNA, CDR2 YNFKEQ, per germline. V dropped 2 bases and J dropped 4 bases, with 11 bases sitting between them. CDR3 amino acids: CASSQQAKIETQYF. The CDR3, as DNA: TGTGCCAGCAGCCAACAGGCCAAAATAGAGACCCAGTACTTC.

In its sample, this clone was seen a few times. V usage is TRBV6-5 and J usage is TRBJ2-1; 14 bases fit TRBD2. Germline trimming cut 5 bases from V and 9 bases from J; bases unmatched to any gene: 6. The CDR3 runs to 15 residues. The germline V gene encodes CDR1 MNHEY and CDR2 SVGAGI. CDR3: CASSPSGLAGGEQFF. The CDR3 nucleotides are TGTGCCAGCAGTCCGAGCGGACTAGCGGGGGGTGAGCAGTTCTTC.

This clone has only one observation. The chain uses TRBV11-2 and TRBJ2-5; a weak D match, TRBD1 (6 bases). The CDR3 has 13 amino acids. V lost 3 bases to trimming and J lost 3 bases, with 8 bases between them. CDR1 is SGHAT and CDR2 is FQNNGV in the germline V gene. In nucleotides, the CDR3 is TGTGCCAGCAGCTTGGGGGCGGAAGAGACCCAGTACTTC. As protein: CASSLGAEETQYF.

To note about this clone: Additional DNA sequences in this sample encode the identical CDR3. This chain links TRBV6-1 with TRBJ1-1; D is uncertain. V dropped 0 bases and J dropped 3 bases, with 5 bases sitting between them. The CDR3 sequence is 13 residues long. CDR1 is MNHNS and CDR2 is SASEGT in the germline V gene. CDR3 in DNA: TGTGCCAGCAGTGAAGCGGCATACACTGAAGCTTTCTTT. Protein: CASSEAAYTEAFF.

CDR3 sequence: CASSQDRLATLNTEAFF. For the CDR3, the DNA is TGCGCCAGCAGCCAAGACCGACTGGCAACCCTGAACACTGAAGCTTTCTTT. The V gene is TRBV4-1, the J gene TRBJ1-1; no clear D gene. This CDR3 has 17 amino acids. Trimming cost V 0 bases and J 0 bases, with 14 bases left between them. CDR1 is MGHRA, CDR2 YSYEKL, per germline.

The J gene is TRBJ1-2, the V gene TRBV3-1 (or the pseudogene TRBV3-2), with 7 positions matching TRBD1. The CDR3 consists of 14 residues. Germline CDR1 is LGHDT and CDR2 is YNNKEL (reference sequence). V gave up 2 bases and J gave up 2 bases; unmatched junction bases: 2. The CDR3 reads CASSQPDRNYGYTF. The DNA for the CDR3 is TGTGCCAGCAGCCAACCGGACAGGAACTATGGCTACACCTTC.

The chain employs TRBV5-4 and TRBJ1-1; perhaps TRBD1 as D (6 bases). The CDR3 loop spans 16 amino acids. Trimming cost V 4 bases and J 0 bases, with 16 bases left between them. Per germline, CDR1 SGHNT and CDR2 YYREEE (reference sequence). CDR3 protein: CASSHAGTKLNTEAFF. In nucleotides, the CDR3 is TGTGCCAGCAGCCACGCCGGGACAAAGTTGAACACTGAAGCTTTCTTT. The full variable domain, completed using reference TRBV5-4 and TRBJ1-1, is ETGVTQSPTHLIKTRGQQVTLRCSSQSGHNTVSWYQQALGQGPQFIFQYYREEENGRGNFPPRFSGLQFPNYSSELNVNALELDDSALYLCASSHAGTKLNTEAFFGQGTRLTVV.

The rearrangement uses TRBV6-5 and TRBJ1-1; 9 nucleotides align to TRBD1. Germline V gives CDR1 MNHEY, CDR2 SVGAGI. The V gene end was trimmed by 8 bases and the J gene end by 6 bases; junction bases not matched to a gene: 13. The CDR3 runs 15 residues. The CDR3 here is CASGEPGQGESEAFF. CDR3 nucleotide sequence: TGTGCCAGCGGGGAACCGGGACAGGGAGAATCTGAAGCTTTCTTT.

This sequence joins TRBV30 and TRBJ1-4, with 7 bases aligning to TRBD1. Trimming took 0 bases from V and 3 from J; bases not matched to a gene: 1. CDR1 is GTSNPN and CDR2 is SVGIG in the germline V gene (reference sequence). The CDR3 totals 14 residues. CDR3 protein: CAWSVDRANEKLFF. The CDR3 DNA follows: TGTGCCTGGAGTGTCGACAGGGCTAATGAAAAACTGTTTTTT.

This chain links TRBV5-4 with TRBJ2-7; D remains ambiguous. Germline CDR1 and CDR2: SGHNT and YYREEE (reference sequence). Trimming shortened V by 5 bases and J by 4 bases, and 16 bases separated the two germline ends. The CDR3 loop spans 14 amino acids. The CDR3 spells CASSNPAGSYEQYF. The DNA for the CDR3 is TGTGCCAGCAGTAACCCGGCAGGATCTTACGAGCAGTACTTC.

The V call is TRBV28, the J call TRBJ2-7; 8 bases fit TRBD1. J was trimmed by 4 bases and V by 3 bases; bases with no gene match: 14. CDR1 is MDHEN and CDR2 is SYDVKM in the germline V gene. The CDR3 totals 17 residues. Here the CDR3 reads CASSFKSRRQGIYEQYF. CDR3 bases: TGTGCCAGCAGTTTTAAGAGTAGGAGACAGGGGATATACGAGCAGTACTTC. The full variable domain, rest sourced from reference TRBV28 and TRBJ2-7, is DVKVTQSSRYLVKRTGEKVFLECVQDMDHENMFWYRQDPGLGLRLIYFSYDVKMKEKGDIPEGYSVSREKKERFSLILESASTNQTSMYLCASSFKSRRQGIYEQYFGPGTRLTVT.